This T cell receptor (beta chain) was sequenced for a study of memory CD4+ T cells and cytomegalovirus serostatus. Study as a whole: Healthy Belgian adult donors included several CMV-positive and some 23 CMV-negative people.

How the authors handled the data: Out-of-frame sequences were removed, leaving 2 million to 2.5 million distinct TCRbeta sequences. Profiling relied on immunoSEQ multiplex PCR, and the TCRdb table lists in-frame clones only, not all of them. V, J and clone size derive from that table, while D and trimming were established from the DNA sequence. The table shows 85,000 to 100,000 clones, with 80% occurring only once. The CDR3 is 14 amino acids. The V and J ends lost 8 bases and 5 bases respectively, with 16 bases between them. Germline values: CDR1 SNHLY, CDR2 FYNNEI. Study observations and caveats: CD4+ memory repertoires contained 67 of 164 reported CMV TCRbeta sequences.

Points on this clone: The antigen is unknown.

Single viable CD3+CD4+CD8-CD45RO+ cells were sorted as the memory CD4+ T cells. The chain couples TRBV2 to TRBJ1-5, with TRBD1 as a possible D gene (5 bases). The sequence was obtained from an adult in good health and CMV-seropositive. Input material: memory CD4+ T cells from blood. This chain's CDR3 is CASHEQGGDQPQHF. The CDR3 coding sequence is TGTGCCAGCCATGAGCAGGGAGGGGATCAGCCCCAGCATTTT. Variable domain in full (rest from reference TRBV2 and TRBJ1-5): EPEVTQTPSHQVTQMGQEVILRCVPISNHLYFYWYRQILGQKVEFLVSFYNNEISEKSEIFDDQFSVERPDGSNFTLKIRSTKLEDSAMYFCASHEQGGDQPQHFGDGTRLSIL.